These 9 T cell receptor beta chains came from one sample sequenced in a study of T cell changes during pregnancy in multiple sclerosis. Clones were read by immunoSEQ multiplex PCR, and TCRdb kept only the in-frame ones, dropping some. Among more than 65,000 clones listed, about 95% were seen once. The sample was peripheral blood, taken in the second trimester of pregnancy. The receptor set was obtained from a female donor with multiple sclerosis, enrolled in a pregnancy study.

The V and J genes are TRBV7-5 and TRBJ2-7; the table assigns TRBD2, which was not confirmed against the DNA. TRBV7-5 is tagged as a pseudogene. The CDR3 loop spans 16 amino acids. CDR3 bases: TGTGTCAGAAGCTCCCGACTAGCGGGAGATTCTTACGAGCAGTACTTC. It is translated as CVRSSRLAGDSYEQYF.

The genes are TRBV2 and TRBJ2-1; 7 bases line up with TRBD1. The CDR3 is made up of 17 amino acids. Trimming removed 6 bases from V and 5 bases from J; junction bases left unmatched: 16. CDR1 is SNHLY, CDR2 FYNNEI, per germline. The CDR3 sequence is CASSKHRGLGTNNEQFF. The CDR3 DNA follows: TGTGCCAGCAGCAAACACAGGGGTTTGGGGACGAACAATGAGCAGTTCTTC.

This sequence joins TRBV5-1 and TRBJ2-1; D possibly corresponds to TRBD1 (6 bases). Germline-derived CDR1 and CDR2 are SGHRS and YFSETQ. The length of the CDR3 is 15 residues. The germline V and J ends were trimmed by 2 bases and 4 bases, with 13 bases remaining between them. This chain's CDR3 is CASSFTGFEYNEQFF. The CDR3 nucleotides read TGCGCCAGCAGCTTTACAGGGTTTGAGTACAATGAGCAGTTCTTC.

The rearrangement joins TRBV19 to TRBJ2-7, with 9 bases fitting TRBD1. CDR1 LNHDA and CDR2 SQIVND come from the germline V gene (reference sequence). The junction had 4 bases not matched to a gene; V was cut back by 4 bases and J by 3 bases. The CDR3 is made up of 14 amino acids. The DNA for the CDR3 is TGTGCCAGTAGTACCACGACAGGGGGCTACGAGCAGTACTTC. As protein: CASSTTTGGYEQYF.

As for this clone: The final CDR3 position lacks the conserved phenylalanine or tryptophan, pointing to a likely read error. The DNA is left out, because the CDR3 cannot be placed on it with certainty; the CDR3 is given as TCRdb lists it. The chain has TRBV27 and TRBJ2-7; the table's D call TRBD1 went unverified against the DNA. Germline assignment: CDR1 MNHEY and CDR2 SMNVEV (reference sequence). Termini included, the CDR3 measures 13 amino acids. The CDR3 protein is CASSPNRDRPYRL.

The genes are TRBV7-9 and TRBJ2-5, with D unclear. This CDR3 has 14 amino acids. V was shortened by 1 base and J by 5 bases, with 11 bases between the two germline ends. CDR1 is SEHNR and CDR2 is FQNEAQ in the germline V gene (reference sequence). This CDR3 is CASSLVPGLETQYF. CDR3 sequence (DNA): TGTGCCAGCAGCTTAGTTCCGGGTTTGGAGACCCAGTACTTC.

The chain combines TRBV5-1 with TRBJ1-1; TRBD1 matches at 11 bases. Trimming took 4 bases from V and 4 from J; bases not matched to a gene: 9. The CDR3 has 16 amino acids. Germline CDR1 SGHRS, CDR2 YFSETQ. The CDR3 coding sequence is TGCGCCAGCAGCATAGGACAGGGGGCGTTTCGCACTGAAGCTTTCTTT. Amino acid sequence: CASSIGQGAFRTEAFF.

This chain connects TRBV9 to TRBJ1-1; D is unresolved. Germline V gives CDR1 SGDLS, CDR2 YYNGEE. The V end lost 0 bases, the J end lost 5 bases, and 8 bases lay between the germline ends. CDR3 length: 13 amino acids. As DNA, the CDR3 is TGTGCCAGCAGCGTAGGAGGTCAAACTGAAGCTTTCTTT. Its protein product is CASSVGGQTEAFF.

CDR3 in amino acids: CASSRLMHYEQYF. The CDR3 bases are TGTGCCAGTAGTAGGCTCATGCACTACGAGCAGTACTTC. The rearrangement links TRBV19 to TRBJ2-7, with no clear D. V lost 4 bases, J lost 3 bases, and 10 bases lay in between. The length of the CDR3 is 13 residues. Germline V gene sequence: CDR1 LNHDA, CDR2 SQIVND (reference sequence).